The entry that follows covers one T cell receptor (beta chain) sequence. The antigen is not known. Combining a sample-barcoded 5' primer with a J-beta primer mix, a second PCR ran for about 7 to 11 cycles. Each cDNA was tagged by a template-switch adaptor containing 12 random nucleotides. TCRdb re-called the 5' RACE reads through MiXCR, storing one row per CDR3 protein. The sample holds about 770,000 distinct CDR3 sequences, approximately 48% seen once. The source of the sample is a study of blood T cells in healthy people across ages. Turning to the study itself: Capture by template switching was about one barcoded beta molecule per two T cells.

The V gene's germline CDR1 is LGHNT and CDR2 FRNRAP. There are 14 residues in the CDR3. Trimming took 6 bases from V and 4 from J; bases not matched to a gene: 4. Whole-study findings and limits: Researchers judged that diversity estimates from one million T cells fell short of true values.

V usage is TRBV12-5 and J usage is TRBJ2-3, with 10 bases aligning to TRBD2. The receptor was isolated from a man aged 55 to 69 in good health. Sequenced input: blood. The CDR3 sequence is CASGASGGADTQYF. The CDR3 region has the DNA TGTGCTAGTGGCGCCAGCGGGGGGGCAGATACGCAGTATTTT.